The rows below give T cell receptor beta chains drawn from one sample of a study of beta chain features in type 1 diabetes. Sequenced by immunoSEQ multiplex PCR; TCRdb stores in-frame clones only, minus some. The data hold around 300,000 clones, with 8% observed a single time. Sequencing was done on a sample of central memory CD4+ T cells from blood. Source of these receptors: a woman between 18 and 30 years old in good health. CDR3s include the opening cysteine and the closing phenylalanine or tryptophan. Fields, in order: D gene, V gene, J gene, clone size, CDR3 protein, CDR3 DNA. D genes are given only for firm matches. Rows may omit the clone size; those that give it use once, few, many or a size class.

>TRBD1|TRBV7-3|TRBJ2-1|few
CASSLGTGILNEQFF
TGTGCCAGCAGCTTAGGGACAGGGATTCTTAATGAGCAGTTCTTC
>.|TRBV30|TRBJ1-5|.
CAWSRRSYQPQHF
TGTGCCTGGAGTCGCAGATCCTATCAGCCCCAGCATTTT
>.|TRBV7-3|TRBJ1-4|few
CASSFREKLFF
TGTGCCAGCAGCTTCAGGGAAAAACTGTTTTTT
>TRBD2|TRBV4-3|TRBJ2-7|few
CASSQGVAGGFGYEQYF
TGCGCCAGCAGCCAGGGGGTAGCGGGAGGCTTTGGCTACGAGCAGTACTTC
>.|TRBV9|TRBJ2-5|few
CASSIGTKLQETQYF
TGTGCCAGCAGCATCGGGACGAAGCTCCAAGAGACCCAGTACTTC
>TRBD1|TRBV7-9|TRBJ2-2|.
CASSLLQGHTGELFF
TGTGCCAGCAGCTTACTACAGGGGCACACCGGGGAGCTGTTTTTT
>.|TRBV25-1|TRBJ1-4|.
CASSQEKLFF
TGTGCCAGCAGTCAAGAAAAACTGTTTTTT
>TRBD1|TRBV9|TRBJ2-6|.
CASSVARGQGASGANVLTF
TGTGCCAGCAGCGTAGCCAGGGGACAGGGGGCTTCTGGGGCCAACGTCCTGACTTTC
>TRBD1|TRBV28|TRBJ1-1|.
CASSPGTGVMNTEAFF
TGTGCCAGCAGTCCCGGGACAGGCGTTATGAACACTGAAGCTTTCTTT
>TRBD1|TRBV7-8|TRBJ1-1|many
CASSLAGTGGTEAFF
TGTGCCAGCAGCTTAGCTGGGACAGGGGGCACTGAAGCTTTCTTT
>TRBD2|TRBV5-5|TRBJ2-3|.
CASSLEGRGTDTQYF
TGTGCCAGCAGCTTGGAGGGGAGGGGCACAGATACGCAGTATTTT
>.|TRBV2|TRBJ2-1|few
CASTQSSYNEQFF
TGTGCCAGCACGCAGAGCTCCTACAATGAGCAGTTCTTC
>TRBD2|TRBV4-3|TRBJ2-1|few
CASSQAIGAGGMNEQFF
TGCGCCAGCAGCCAAGCGATCGGAGCGGGAGGGATGAATGAGCAGTTCTTC
>TRBD1|TRBV13|TRBJ2-7|many
CASSFRTGLTYEQYF
TGTGCCAGCAGCTTTCGGACAGGCTTGACCTACGAGCAGTACTTC
>.|TRBV2|TRBJ1-2|few
CASSFLLPVRGNYGYTF
TGTGCCAGCAGTTTCCTACTCCCGGTTAGGGGGAACTATGGCTACACCTTC
>.|TRBV29-1|TRBJ1-4|.
CSVTTGFGEKLFF
TGCAGCGTAACCACAGGTTTCGGTGAAAAACTGTTTTTT
>TRBD2|TRBV7-2|TRBJ2-5|.
CASSDQWGGQETQYF
TGTGCCAGCAGCGACCAATGGGGGGGCCAAGAGACCCAGTACTTC
>.|TRBV28|TRBJ1-2|few
CASSFSTVKNYGYTF
TGTGCCAGCAGTTTCTCGACAGTGAAGAACTATGGCTACACCTTC
>.|TRBV27|TRBJ2-3|.
CASSLSLLGTQYF
TGTGCCAGCAGTTTAAGCCTTCTGGGTACGCAGTATTTT
>.|TRBV19|TRBJ1-5|.
CASWEIGTNQPQHF
TGTGCCAGTTGGGAAATCGGCACGAATCAGCCCCAGCATTTT
>.|TRBV9|TRBJ1-2|.
CASSPQDSPYGYTF
TGTGCCAGCAGCCCGCAGGACAGCCCCTATGGCTACACCTTC
>.|TRBV10-3|TRBJ2-1|few
CAISALNEQFF
TGTGCCATCAGTGCGCTCAATGAGCAGTTCTTC
>.|TRBV29-1|TRBJ1-3|.
CSVGRDLGNTIYF
TGCAGCGTCGGCCGGGACCTTGGAAACACCATATATTTT
>TRBD1|TRBV11-2|TRBJ1-3|few
CASSLDAGTVSGNTIYF
TGTGCCAGCAGCTTAGACGCCGGGACAGTCTCTGGAAACACCATATATTTT
>.|TRBV7-3|TRBJ1-2|few
CASSPDSAQGYTF
TGTGCCAGCAGCCCCGACAGTGCTCAGGGCTACACCTTC
>.|TRBV4-2|TRBJ2-3|few
CASSQVGAMSTDTQYF
TGTGCCAGCAGCCAAGTGGGGGCGATGAGCACAGATACGCAGTATTTT
>.|TRBV5-1|TRBJ2-1|.
CASRKAPGDPRGEQFF
TGCGCCAGCAGAAAGGCCCCAGGGGACCCCCGAGGCGAGCAGTTCTTC
>TRBD2|TRBV6-6|TRBJ2-3|few
CASTPAFSGGTDTQYF
TGTGCCAGCACTCCGGCGTTTAGCGGGGGCACAGATACGCAGTATTTT
>.|TRBV5-4|TRBJ2-1|few
CASSLSLNNEQFF
TGTGCCAGCAGCTTGAGTCTAAACAATGAGCAGTTCTTC
>.|TRBV7-9|TRBJ1-4|.
CASSLVVAAINEKLFF
TGTGCCAGCAGCTTAGTCGTGGCAGCCATTAATGAAAAACTGTTTTTT
>.|TRBV29-1|TRBJ2-3|few
CSVPEATDTQYF
TGCAGCGTTCCCGAGGCGACAGATACGCAGTATTTT
>TRBD1|TRBV5-1|TRBJ2-2|few
CASSSDRAGTGELFF
TGCGCCAGCAGCTCCGACAGGGCTGGAACCGGGGAGCTGTTTTTT
>TRBD2|TRBV7-7|TRBJ2-1|many
CASSLAGVGEQFF
TGTGCTAGCAGCTTAGCGGGGGTTGGTGAGCAGTTCTTC
>.|TRBV7-7|TRBJ2-2|few
CASSSTGELFF
TGTGCCAGCAGTTCCACCGGGGAGCTGTTTTTT
>.|TRBV18|TRBJ1-3|.
CASSPRPRETGNTIYF
TGTGCCAGCTCACCACGGCCCCGGGAGACTGGAAACACCATATATTTT
>.|TRBV7-9|TRBJ2-5|.
CASSLGGGETQYF
TGTGCCAGCAGCTTAGGGGGAGGAGAGACCCAGTACTTC
>.|TRBV7-2|TRBJ2-2|few
CASSSSWNTGELFF
TGTGCCAGCAGTTCTAGCTGGAACACCGGGGAGCTGTTTTTT
>.|TRBV15|TRBJ2-5|.
CASGNLGGETQYF
TGTGCCTCCGGGAATCTGGGGGGAGAGACCCAGTACTTC
>.|TRBV27|TRBJ2-3|.
CASSRGDSADTQYF
TGTGCCAGCAGCCGAGGGGACTCGGCAGATACGCAGTATTTT
>TRBD1|TRBV5-6|TRBJ1-2|many
CASSSTGTGKDYGYTF
TGTGCCAGCAGTTCTACCGGGACAGGGAAGGACTATGGCTACACCTTC
>.|TRBV5-6|TRBJ2-1|.
CASSLPRGASYNEQFF
TGTGCCAGCAGCCTTCCCAGGGGCGCCTCCTACAATGAGCAGTTCTTC
>.|TRBV23-1|TRBJ2-7|many
CASSQWQEISYEQYF
TGCGCCAGCAGTCAATGGCAGGAAATCTCCTACGAGCAGTACTTC